This entry lists 32 T cell receptor beta chains sequenced from one sample in a study of radiation and T cells in renal cell carcinoma. The protocol was immunoSEQ multiplex PCR, while the TCRdb copy is restricted to in-frame clones and leaves out a portion. Of 100,000 to 150,000 clones listed, approximately 85% are singletons. Described time point: blood 2 weeks post-SBRT. Treatment described: 15 Gy SBRT to primary tumor, nephrectomy 4 weeks later. The material was blood, obtained from a patient whose treatment included radiotherapy and nephrectomy. These receptors were taken from a man aged 50 to 59 with renal cell carcinoma.

V is TRBV30 and J is TRBJ2-1, with no clear D. Per germline, CDR1 GTSNPN and CDR2 SVGIG (reference sequence). The V end lost 1 base, the J end lost 4 bases, and 8 bases lay between the germline ends. This CDR3 spans 13 amino acids. The CDR3 bases are TGTGCCTGGAGTGAAGATGAGTACAATGAGCAGTTCTTC. This translates into CAWSEDEYNEQFF.

The chain has TRBV19 and TRBJ1-1, with D perhaps TRBD1 (5 bases). CDR3 size: 13 residues. From germline, CDR1 is LNHDA and CDR2 SQIVND (reference sequence). V lost 8 bases and J lost 3, with 13 bases in between. CDR3 in amino acids: CASRRQIYTEAFF. The CDR3 nucleotides are TGTGCCAGTCGTAGACAGATTTACACTGAAGCTTTCTTT.

The chain carries TRBV5-1 and TRBJ2-1; weak D call: TRBD2 (5 bases). The CDR3 has 15 amino acids. The germline V gene has CDR1 SGHRS and CDR2 YFSETQ. Trimming cost V 0 bases and J 5 bases, with 12 bases left between them. In nucleotides, the CDR3 is TGCGCCAGCAGCTTGGCCGGGATAGGGAACAATGAGCAGTTCTTC. Protein sequence: CASSLAGIGNNEQFF.

The chain employs TRBV7-9 and TRBJ2-1; TRBD2 is a possible D gene (5 bases). The V gene's germline CDR1 is SEHNR and CDR2 FQNEAQ (reference sequence). The V gene lost 6 bases and the J gene lost 14 bases, with 14 bases spanning the gap. This CDR3 region has 11 residues. The CDR3 loop reads CASRTARAEFF. The CDR3 region has the DNA TGTGCCAGCAGGACGGCTAGAGCGGAGTTCTTC. Combining the CDR3 with reference TRBV7-9 and TRBJ2-1 gives the whole variable domain DTGVSQNPRHKITKRGQNVTFRCDPISEHNRLYWYRQTLGQGPEFLTYFQNEAQLEKSRLLSDRFSAERPKGSFSTLEIQRTEQGDSAMYLCASRTARAEFFGPGTRLTVL.

This clone was observed once. The chain has TRBV6-5 and TRBJ1-6, with 7 bases fitting TRBD1. Unmatched junction bases numbered 9, after V lost 5 bases and J lost 14 bases. Germline V gene sequence: CDR1 MNHEY, CDR2 SVGAGI. CDR3 length: 13 amino acids. The CDR3 DNA sequence: TGTGCCAGCAGTCCTCAGACCCAGGGGGCCCTCCACTTT. Translating it yields CASSPQTQGALHF.

The rearrangement joins TRBV6-1 to TRBJ1-2, with a tentative D call TRBD1 (5 bases). The V gene's germline CDR1 is MNHNS and CDR2 SASEGT. This CDR3 contains 15 residues. V lost 2 bases and J 5 bases, leaving 15 bases between the germline ends. DNA for the CDR3: TGTGCCAGCAGTGAAAACCGGGGGAGAGAGTATGGCTACACCTTC. Protein product: CASSENRGREYGYTF.

The chain uses TRBV5-3 and TRBJ2-7, with 10 positions matching TRBD2. TRBV5-3 is assigned to the ORF class and has an uncertain function. The CDR3 has 15 amino acids. V lost 4 bases, J lost 4 bases, and 8 bases stayed unmatched. The CDR3, as DNA: TGTGCCAGAAGCGTGACTAGCGGGCCGCTATACGAGCAGTACTTC. It specifies CARSVTSGPLYEQYF.

This clone turned up a few times. The chain uses TRBV7-2 and TRBJ1-2, with TRBD1 identical over 9 bases. Germline trimming cut 5 bases from V and 5 bases from J; bases unmatched to any gene: 3. This CDR3 contains 13 residues. Germline-derived CDR1 and CDR2 are SGHTA and FQGNSA. This CDR3 is CASSPDRGYGYTF. CDR3 DNA sequence: TGTGCCAGCAGCCCCGACAGGGGGTATGGCTACACCTTC.

This chain links TRBV7-6 with TRBJ2-3; perhaps TRBD2 as D (5 bases). V lost 3 bases, J lost 7 bases, and 23 bases lay in between. The germline gives CDR1 SGHVS, CDR2 FNYEAQ. This CDR3 is built from 17 residues. The CDR3, as DNA: TGTGCCAGCAGCTTGGAGGAACCGTTTACCTTTTTAAATACGCAGTATTTT. Its translation: CASSLEEPFTFLNTQYF.

This clone came up once. This chain links TRBV7-2 with TRBJ1-5, with D hard to call. The ends were cut back, 1 base at V and 2 bases at J, with 9 bases in the middle. Looked up from germline, CDR1 is SGHTA and CDR2 is FQGNSA. The CDR3 is 15 residues long. The CDR3 sequence: CASSLDAGGNQPQHF. The DNA for the CDR3 is TGTGCCAGCAGCTTAGACGCAGGTGGCAATCAGCCCCAGCATTTT.

This chain links TRBV6-5 with TRBJ2-3, with D tentatively TRBD2 (6 bases). The CDR3 loop spans 16 amino acids. Germline CDR1 and CDR2: MNHEY and SVGAGI. V shed 0 bases and J shed 4 bases, with 14 bases lying between them. The DNA of the CDR3 is TGTGCCAGCAGTTACTCGTGGGTTTCGGGGGCAGATACGCAGTATTTT. It encodes CASSYSWVSGADTQYF.

This sequence joins TRBV7-9 and TRBJ1-5; D ambiguous. Germline V gives CDR1 SEHNR, CDR2 FQNEAQ (reference sequence). V dropped 3 bases and J dropped 11 bases, with 11 bases sitting between them. This CDR3 has 12 residues. This chain's CDR3 is CASSLAGVAQHF. CDR3 nucleotide sequence: TGTGCCAGCAGCTTGGCCGGGGTGGCCCAGCATTTT.

Worth noting for this clone: No DNA is shown, since the ends of the CDR3 on it are uncertain; the CDR3 is the one TCRdb lists. The chain has TRBV7-8 and TRBJ1-2. The CDR3 totals 14 residues, both ends included. The germline gives CDR1 SGHVS, CDR2 FQNEAQ. CDR3 region: CASSFGSGQGGYTF.

The V and J genes are TRBV19 and TRBJ1-1; D gene ambiguous. The CDR3 extends over 13 amino acids. Trimming removed 3 bases at V and 2 bases at J, with 7 bases between. Germline CDR1 and CDR2: LNHDA and SQIVND (reference sequence). CDR3 in DNA: TGTGCCAGTAGTATGCAGGCTAACACTGAAGCTTTCTTT. This encodes CASSMQANTEAFF.

The chain joins TRBV30 to TRBJ1-3; 7 nucleotides agree with TRBD1. Germline CDR1 reads GTSNPN; CDR2 reads SVGIG (reference sequence). This CDR3 has 16 residues. The V segment lost 5 bases and the J segment 0 bases; nucleotides outside the gene matches: 10. DNA for the CDR3: TGTGCCTGGCAAAACAGGGGCTGGGGCTCTGGAAACACCATATATTTT. It codes for CAWQNRGWGSGNTIYF.

The chain joins TRBV19 to TRBJ2-3, with 13 positions matching TRBD2. Per the germline V gene, CDR1 is LNHDA and CDR2 is SQIVND (reference sequence). The CDR3 runs to 15 residues. After removal of 8 bases from V and 2 bases from J, the junction contained 4 bases not matched to a gene. CDR3 in amino acids: CASRTSGSATDTQYF. The DNA of the CDR3 is TGTGCCAGTCGGACTAGCGGGAGCGCCACAGATACGCAGTATTTT.

V gene TRBV6-5 combines with J gene TRBJ1-6, with D possibly TRBD1 on 5 matching bases. The germline gives CDR1 MNHEY, CDR2 SVGAGI. The CDR3 has 13 amino acids. V was trimmed by 0 bases and J by 9 bases, leaving 6 bases between them. For the CDR3, the DNA is TGTGCCAGCAGTTACTCGGGACTTTCACCCCTCCACTTT. Residues: CASSYSGLSPLHF.

The chain has TRBV4-1 and TRBJ1-1; maybe TRBD1 (6 bases). CDR1 and CDR2 from the germline V gene are MGHRA and YSYEKL. V was clipped by 1 base and J by 6 bases, with 15 bases between them. The CDR3 extends over 15 amino acids. CDR3 protein: CASSQVPRGRPEAFF. For the CDR3, the DNA is TGCGCCAGCAGCCAAGTTCCCAGGGGAAGGCCTGAAGCTTTCTTT.

The chain joins TRBV28 to TRBJ1-6; no definite D call. V lost 3 bases to trimming and J lost 8 bases, with 8 bases between them. This CDR3 has 13 amino acids. Germline CDR1 MDHEN, CDR2 SYDVKM. CDR3 amino acids: CASSLPGDSPLHF. CDR3 DNA sequence: TGTGCCAGCAGTTTGCCCGGGGATTCACCCCTCCACTTT.

The chain joins TRBV2 to TRBJ2-1; D remains unclear. The ends were cut back, 7 bases at V and 4 bases at J, with 14 bases in the middle. In germline, CDR1 is SNHLY, CDR2 FYNNEI. The CDR3 consists of 14 residues. In nucleotides, the CDR3 is TGTGCCAGCACGGCCACATTACTATACAATGAGCAGTTCTTC. Translation: CASTATLLYNEQFF.

This clone showed up just once. The chain has TRBV7-9 and TRBJ1-4, with a tentative D call TRBD1 (5 bases). Germline CDR1 and CDR2: SEHNR and FQNEAQ (reference sequence). The V and J ends lost 2 bases and 5 bases respectively, with 12 bases between them. The CDR3 runs 15 residues. CDR3 DNA sequence: TGTGCCAGCAGCTTATCCGGGACGGAAAATGAAAAACTGTTTTTT. Its protein product is CASSLSGTENEKLFF.

This chain links TRBV20-1 with TRBJ2-5; D remains ambiguous. The DNA end is more similar to TRBJ2-7, so the J call may be wrong. The CDR3 is made up of 10 amino acids. The germline V gene encodes CDR1 DFQATT and CDR2 SNEGSKA (reference sequence). The CDR3 protein is CSALKYEQYF. CDR3 DNA sequence: TGCAGTGCTCTAAAATACGAGCAGTACTTC.

The J gene is TRBJ2-7, the V gene TRBV30, with D possibly TRBD2 on 6 matching bases. The CDR3 contains 14 residues. Germline loops: CDR1 GTSNPN, CDR2 SVGIG (reference sequence). Trimming took 2 bases from V and 5 from J, leaving 16 bases between them. The DNA for the CDR3 is TGTGCCTGGAGTTCCAGCGGGTTCGGCGACGAGCAGTACTTC. Translated, it gives CAWSSSGFGDEQYF.

V is TRBV5-6 and J is TRBJ2-1; D gene uncertain. This CDR3 is built from 13 residues. The ends were cut back, 0 bases at V and 7 bases at J, with 8 bases in the middle. CDR1 and CDR2 from the germline V gene are SGHDT and YYEEEE. CDR3: CASSLVMGNEQFF. CDR3 bases: TGTGCCAGCAGCTTGGTGATGGGTAATGAGCAGTTCTTC.

The genes are TRBV15 and TRBJ2-7, with D perhaps TRBD2 (6 bases). The CDR3 has 13 residues. V was cut by 6 bases and J by 5 bases, with 14 bases left in between. CDR1 is LNHNV, CDR2 YYDKDF, per germline (reference sequence). CDR3 residues: CATRGGGSDEQYF. The CDR3, as DNA: TGTGCCACCAGGGGAGGTGGGAGTGACGAGCAGTACTTC.

The sample holds a few counts of this clone. The rearrangement uses TRBV5-1 and TRBJ2-1, with D possibly being TRBD2 (6 bases). This CDR3 is 15 amino acids long. Germline CDR1 SGHRS, CDR2 YFSETQ. The V end lost 2 bases, the J end lost 0 bases, and 9 bases lay between the germline ends. CDR3 bases: TGCGCCAGCAGCTTTTTCGGGGGCTCCTACAATGAGCAGTTCTTC. Protein: CASSFFGGSYNEQFF.

This chain links TRBV6-1 with TRBJ1-2, with a tentative D call TRBD1 (6 bases). V was cut by 4 bases and J by 5 bases, with 20 bases left in between. The CDR3 is 16 amino acids. Per germline, CDR1 MNHNS and CDR2 SASEGT. The CDR3 spells CASSVTQGLALYGYTF. DNA of the CDR3: TGTGCCAGCAGTGTAACACAGGGTCTTGCCTTGTATGGCTACACCTTC.

This chain uses TRBV6-6 with TRBJ2-7, with TRBD2 matching over 10 bases. The germline CDR1 and CDR2 sequences are MNHNY and SVGAGI (reference sequence). CDR3 length: 14 residues. V lost 6 bases to trimming and J lost 3 bases; unmatched junction nucleotides: 5. The CDR3 DNA sequence: TGTGCCAGCAGCGTCACTAGCGGGGACTACGAGCAGTACTTC. Its protein is CASSVTSGDYEQYF.

This chain uses TRBV27 with TRBJ2-6; D remains ambiguous. Trimming removed 6 bases from V and 4 bases from J, with 7 bases in between. The CDR3 extends over 13 amino acids. CDR1 is MNHEY, CDR2 SMNVEV, per germline (reference sequence). The CDR3 reads CASRLSGANVLTF. CDR3 coding DNA: TGTGCCAGCAGGCTCTCAGGGGCCAACGTCCTGACTTTC.

V gene TRBV18 combines with J gene TRBJ2-2; D remains ambiguous. There are 13 residues in the CDR3. V gave up 1 base and J gave up 7 bases, with 7 bases separating them. CDR1 KGHSH and CDR2 LQKENI come from the germline V gene. The CDR3 protein is CASSPRPSGELFF. CDR3 in DNA: TGTGCCAGCTCACCACGGCCGAGCGGGGAGCTGTTTTTT.

The chain couples TRBV10-2 to TRBJ2-7, with TRBD1 matching 8 bases. The ends lost 7 bases at V and 3 bases at J; junction bases unmatched: 8. The germline V gene has CDR1 WSHSY and CDR2 SAAADI. The CDR3 loop spans 14 amino acids. CDR3 nucleotides: TGCGCCAGCAATGGACAGGGCCCCTTCTACGAGCAGTACTTC. This codes for CASNGQGPFYEQYF.

This clone was observed a few times. The chain links TRBV7-6 to TRBJ2-5; D may correspond to TRBD1 or TRBD2 (5 bases each). Trimming took off 2 bases at V and 1 base at J, with 11 bases between the two ends. Germline CDR1 is SGHVS and CDR2 is FNYEAQ. The CDR3 is 15 residues long. CDR3 DNA: TGTGCCAGCAGCTTAACCTGGGGACCCCAAGAGACCCAGTACTTC. Translation: CASSLTWGPQETQYF. The full variable domain, in which reference TRBV7-6 and TRBJ2-5 provide the parts outside the CDR3, is GAGVSQSPRYKVTKRGQDVALRCDPISGHVSLYWYRQALGQGPEFLTYFNYEAQQDKSGLPNDRFSAERPEGSISTLTIQRTEQRDSAMYRCASSLTWGPQETQYFGPGTRLLVL.